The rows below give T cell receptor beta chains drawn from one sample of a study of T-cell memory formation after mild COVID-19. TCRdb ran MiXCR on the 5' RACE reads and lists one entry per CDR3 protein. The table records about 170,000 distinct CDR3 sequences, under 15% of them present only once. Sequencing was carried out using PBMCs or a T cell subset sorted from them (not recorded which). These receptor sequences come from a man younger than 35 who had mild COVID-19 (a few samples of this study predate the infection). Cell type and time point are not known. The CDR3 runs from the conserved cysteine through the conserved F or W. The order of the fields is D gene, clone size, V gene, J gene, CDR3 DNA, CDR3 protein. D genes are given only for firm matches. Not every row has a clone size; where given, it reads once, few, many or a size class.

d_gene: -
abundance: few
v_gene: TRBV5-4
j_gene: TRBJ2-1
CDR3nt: TGTGCCAGCTCGGAAGGGGGGGGCTCCTACAATGAGCAGTTCTTC
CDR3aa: CASSEGGGSYNEQFF

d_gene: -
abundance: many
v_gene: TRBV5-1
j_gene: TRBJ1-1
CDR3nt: TGCGCCAGCAGCTCGACAGCGTCAAACACTGAAGCTTTCTTT
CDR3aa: CASSSTASNTEAFF

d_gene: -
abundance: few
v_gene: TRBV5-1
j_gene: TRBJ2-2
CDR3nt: TGCGCCAGCAGCACAAAGAACACCGGGGAGCTGTTTTTT
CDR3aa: CASSTKNTGELFF

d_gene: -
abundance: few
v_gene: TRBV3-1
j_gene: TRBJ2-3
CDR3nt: TGTGCCAGCAGCAAATCTATTACTGGTACGCAGTATTTT
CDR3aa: CASSKSITGTQYF

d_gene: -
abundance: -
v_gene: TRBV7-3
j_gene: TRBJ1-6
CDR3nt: TGTGCCAGCAGCTTACTAGCTGTCGGGTCACCCCTCCACTTT
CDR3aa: CASSLLAVGSPLHF

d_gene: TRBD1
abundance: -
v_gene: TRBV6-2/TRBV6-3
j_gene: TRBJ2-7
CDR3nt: TGTGCCAGCAGTTCCGACTGGGACAGGGACCACGAGCAGTACTTC
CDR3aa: CASSSDWDRDHEQYF

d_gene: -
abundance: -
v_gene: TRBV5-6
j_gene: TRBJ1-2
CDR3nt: TGTGCCAGCAGCTCCCTTGGGACCTCTGGCTATGGCTACACCTTC
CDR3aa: CASSSLGTSGYGYTF

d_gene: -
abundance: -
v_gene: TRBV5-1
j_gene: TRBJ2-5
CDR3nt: TGCGCCAGCAGCTTGGGAGGGGGTTCAGAGACCCAGTACTTC
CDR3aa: CASSLGGGSETQYF

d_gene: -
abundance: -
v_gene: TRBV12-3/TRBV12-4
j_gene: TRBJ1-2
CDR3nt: TGTGCCAGCAGTCGTCCGATCCGACACAGGGGCTACACCTTC
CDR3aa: CASSRPIRHRGYTF

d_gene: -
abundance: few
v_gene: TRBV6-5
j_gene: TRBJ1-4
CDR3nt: TGTGCCAGCAGCCGCCGCCCGGTCGATGAAAAACTGTTTTTT
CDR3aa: CASSRRPVDEKLFF

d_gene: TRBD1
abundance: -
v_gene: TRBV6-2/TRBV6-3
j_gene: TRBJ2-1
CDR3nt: TGTGCCAGCAGTGACCCAGGGGGCCGGGGATCCTACAATGAGCAGTTCTTC
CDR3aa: CASSDPGGRGSYNEQFF

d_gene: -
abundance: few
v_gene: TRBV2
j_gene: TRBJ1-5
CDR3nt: TGTGCCAGTAACAGGGCATCGGGGCCCCAGCATTTT
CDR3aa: CASNRASGPQHF

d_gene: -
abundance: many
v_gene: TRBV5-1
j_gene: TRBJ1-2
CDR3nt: TGCGCCAGCAGCTCCGGGACCCTAGGTGGCTACACCTTC
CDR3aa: CASSSGTLGGYTF

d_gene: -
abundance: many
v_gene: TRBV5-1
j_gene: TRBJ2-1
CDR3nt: TGCGCCAGCAGCTCCGACGGGGGGCCCGTCTGGTTCTTC
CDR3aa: CASSSDGGPVWFF

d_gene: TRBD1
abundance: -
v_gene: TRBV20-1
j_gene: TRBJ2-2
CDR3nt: TGCAGTGCAAAGAGGACAGGGGGGAGCACCGGGGAGCTGTTTTTT
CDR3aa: CSAKRTGGSTGELFF

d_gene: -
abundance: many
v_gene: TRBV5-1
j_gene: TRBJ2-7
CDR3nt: TGCGCCAGCAGCTATCCAGGGGACGAGCAGTACTTC
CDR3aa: CASSYPGDEQYF

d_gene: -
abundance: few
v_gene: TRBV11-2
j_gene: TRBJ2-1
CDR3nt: TGTGCCAGCAGCGCCCTTTTGGAGAGGAATGAGCAGTTCTTC
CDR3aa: CASSALLERNEQFF

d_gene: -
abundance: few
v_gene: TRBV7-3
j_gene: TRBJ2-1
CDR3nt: TGTGCCAGCAGCCCCCAGACAGGCTTTAATGAGCAGTTCTTC
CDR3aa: CASSPQTGFNEQFF

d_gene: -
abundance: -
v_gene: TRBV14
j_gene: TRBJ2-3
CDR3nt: TGTGCCAGCAGCCAAGGTCTAGAGGTTAGCACAGATACGCAGTATTTT
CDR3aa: CASSQGLEVSTDTQYF